The clone carrying this T cell receptor (beta chain) was counted ten times or more. This CDR3 is built from 14 residues. With 3 bases clipped from V and 4 bases from J, the junction kept 5 bases outside the gene matches. The germline gives CDR1 SEHNR, CDR2 FQNEAQ (reference sequence). This sample is part of a study of HIV-infected patients and healthy controls. One entry per CDR3 protein results from TCRdb running MiXCR on the 5' RACE reads. This sample yields 18,000 or so distinct CDR3 sequences, of which roughly 19% are seen a single time; 33% belongs to the top ten. The chain combines TRBV7-9 with TRBJ2-5; 7 nucleotides agree with TRBD2. The clonotype comes from a human donor in good health. Material for sequencing was CD8+ T cells from blood. CDR3: CASSLRWEGETQYF. The CDR3 DNA follows: TGTGCCAGCAGCTTGAGGTGGGAGGGAGAGACCCAGTACTTC.